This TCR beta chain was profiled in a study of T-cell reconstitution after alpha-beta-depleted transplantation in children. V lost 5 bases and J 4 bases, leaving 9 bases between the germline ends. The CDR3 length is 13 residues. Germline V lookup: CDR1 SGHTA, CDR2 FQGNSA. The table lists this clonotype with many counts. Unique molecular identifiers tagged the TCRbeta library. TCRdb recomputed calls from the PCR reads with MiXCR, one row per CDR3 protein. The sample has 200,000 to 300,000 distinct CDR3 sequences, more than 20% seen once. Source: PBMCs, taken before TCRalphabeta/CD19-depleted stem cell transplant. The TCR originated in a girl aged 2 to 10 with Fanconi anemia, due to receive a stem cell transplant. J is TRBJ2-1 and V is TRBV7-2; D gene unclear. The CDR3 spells CASSHSNYNEQFF. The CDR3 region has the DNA TGTGCCAGCAGCCATAGCAATTACAATGAGCAGTTCTTC.